This T cell receptor beta chain was retrieved from a study of T cells expressing NK-cell markers. Study in general: HCMV seropositivity marked seven of the eight sequenced donors; one was seronegative.

TCRdb reprocessed the 5' RACE reads; each CDR3 protein has one entry and no DNA is given. Its table records fewer than 400,000 distinct CDR3 sequences. This CDR3 is 16 amino acids long. The V gene's germline CDR1 is MNHNS and CDR2 SASEGT. V usage is TRBV6-1 and J usage is TRBJ1-5; TCRdb calls TRBD1, which cannot be checked without DNA. This clonotype was obtained from a man aged 18-75 years in good health. Sequenced: blood T cells: a sorted CD56 or NKG2C T cell subset, CD4+ or CD8+ T cells, or bulk PBMC T cells (not recorded which). The CDR3 sequence is CASSSRDRGYNQPQHF.